This T cell receptor beta chain was profiled in a study of T cells in pancreatic ductal adenocarcinoma. The study's findings and limits: Comparisons of tumor and blood clonality may show falsely lower tumor diversity. Tumor samples had fewer productive templates and approximately 8.2-fold fewer unique clonotypes than blood. No significant tumor-blood clonality difference; means were about 0.11 and 0.072. This surgical cohort overrepresents the minority presenting with early-stage disease.

Measured with immunoSEQ multiplex PCR; TCRdb has only the in-frame clones, and not every one. Of some 20,000 clones listed, 88% were seen once; the top ten hold 0.75% to 0.95%. As concerns this clone: Antigen unknown.

Surgery without prior neoadjuvant therapy was the treatment of the selected pancreatic ductal adenocarcinoma patients. V dropped 5 bases and J dropped 6; count of bases not matched to a gene: 7. The germline V gene encodes CDR1 MDHEN and CDR2 SYDVKM. This CDR3 contains 15 residues. V and J are TRBV28 and TRBJ1-4; 9 nucleotides align to TRBD1. Sequenced: PBMCs. The source is a human donor with pancreatic ductal adenocarcinoma. In DNA, the CDR3 is TGTGCCAGCAGTCCCGGACAGGGGAGGTATGAAAAACTGTTTTTT. Residues: CASSPGQGRYEKLFF. The full variable domain, its missing parts supplied by reference TRBV28 and TRBJ1-4, is DVKVTQSSRYLVKRTGEKVFLECVQDMDHENMFWYRQDPGLGLRLIYFSYDVKMKEKGDIPEGYSVSREKKERFSLILESASTNQTSMYLCASSPGQGRYEKLFFGSGTQLSVL.